A selection of T cell receptor beta chains follows, all from one sample in a study of blood T cells in healthy people across ages. TCRdb fed the 5' RACE reads into MiXCR, producing one record per CDR3 protein. This table has under 1,100,000 distinct CDR3 sequences, approximately 25% appearing once. The same specimen was also included in a second study, on T cells of mothers and their children.

The sample was blood. Every receptor here comes from a girl aged 2-10 years in good health. Both conserved end residues are part of each CDR3. A D gene is named only where the DNA matches it firmly. For some rows the clone size is stated as once, few or many, or as a class when expanded; others skip it.

V: TRBV27; D: TRBD2; size: few; J: TRBJ2-3; CDR3: CASRAGAGLTDTQYF; DNA: TGTGCCAGCAGGGCAGGAGCGGGGCTCACAGATACGCAGTATTTT
V: TRBV2; D: .; size: few; J: TRBJ2-5; CDR3: CASSEEALYQETQYF; DNA: TGTGCCAGCAGTGAAGAGGCTCTGTACCAAGAGACCCAGTACTTC
V: TRBV11-2; D: .; size: few; J: TRBJ2-7; CDR3: CAGSLGQRSSYEQYF; DNA: TGTGCCGGCAGCTTAGGCCAGCGGTCCTCCTACGAGCAGTACTTC
V: TRBV27; D: TRBD1; size: .; J: TRBJ2-2; CDR3: CASSLRGQGAPGELFF; DNA: TGTGCCAGCAGTTTACGAGGACAGGGGGCCCCCGGGGAGCTGTTTTTT
V: TRBV24-1; D: .; size: few; J: TRBJ2-2; CDR3: CATSDFWAEGELFF; DNA: TGTGCCACCAGTGATTTCTGGGCGGAGGGGGAGCTGTTTTTT
V: TRBV5-6; D: .; size: once; J: TRBJ1-2; CDR3: CASSVDRAYGYTF; DNA: TGTGCCAGCAGCGTTGACAGAGCCTATGGCTACACCTTC
V: TRBV4-1; D: TRBD2; size: .; J: TRBJ2-1; CDR3: CASSQVAGKIYNEQFF; DNA: TGCGCCAGCAGCCAAGTAGCGGGGAAGATCTACAATGAGCAGTTCTTC
V: TRBV10-3; D: TRBD2; size: .; J: TRBJ2-4; CDR3: CAISEGLAGGLKNIQYF; DNA: TGTGCCATCAGTGAGGGACTAGCGGGAGGACTCAAAAACATTCAGTACTTC
V: TRBV5-6; D: TRBD2; size: .; J: TRBJ2-1; CDR3: CASSFIAGGILSSYNEQFF; DNA: TGTGCCAGCAGCTTTATAGCGGGGGGAATACTCAGCTCCTACAATGAGCAGTTCTTC
V: TRBV3-1; D: TRBD2; size: few; J: TRBJ2-1; CDR3: CASSHTLAGTYNEQFF; DNA: TGTGCCAGCAGCCATACACTAGCGGGCACCTACAATGAGCAGTTCTTC
V: TRBV10-3; D: .; size: few; J: TRBJ2-1; CDR3: CATRPRASDHNEQFF; DNA: TGTGCCACCCGCCCCCGGGCTAGCGATCACAATGAGCAGTTCTTC
V: TRBV9; D: .; size: few; J: TRBJ2-7; CDR3: CASSVGIGGEQYF; DNA: TGTGCCAGCAGCGTAGGTATCGGAGGGGAGCAGTACTTC
V: TRBV2; D: .; size: .; J: TRBJ2-1; CDR3: CASSGAGTLTQFF; DNA: TGTGCCAGCAGTGGTGCCGGGACACTCACCCAGTTCTTC
V: TRBV29-1; D: TRBD1; size: few; J: TRBJ2-5; CDR3: CSADRGTEETQYF; DNA: TGCAGCGCCGACAGGGGAACGGAAGAGACCCAGTACTTC
V: TRBV2; D: TRBD2; size: few; J: TRBJ2-1; CDR3: CASSGGSGGAWNEQFF; DNA: TGTGCCAGCAGTGGTGGTAGCGGGGGGGCATGGAATGAGCAGTTCTTC
V: TRBV27; D: .; size: .; J: TRBJ2-5; CDR3: CASSFAPLGGIWQETQYF; DNA: TGTGCCAGCAGTTTCGCCCCCCTCGGGGGAATTTGGCAGGAGACCCAGTACTTC
V: TRBV29-1; D: TRBD2; size: few; J: TRBJ2-1; CDR3: CSSEGQREGRSYNEQFF; DNA: TGCAGTTCTGAGGGCCAGCGGGAGGGCCGCTCCTACAATGAGCAGTTCTTC
V: TRBV24-1; D: .; size: .; J: TRBJ1-1; CDR3: CATSDSRGSSGFF; DNA: TGTGCCACCAGTGATTCTCGCGGTTCATCGGGTTTCTTT
V: TRBV13; D: TRBD2; size: few; J: TRBJ2-5; CDR3: CASSFRLAGDQGTQYF; DNA: TGTGCCAGCAGCTTTCGACTAGCGGGGGACCAGGGGACCCAGTACTTC
V: TRBV14; D: TRBD2; size: .; J: TRBJ2-7; CDR3: CASSQESWGGFLSEQYF; DNA: TGTGCCAGCAGCCAAGAATCGTGGGGGGGTTTCCTAAGTGAGCAGTACTTC
V: TRBV7-8; D: .; size: .; J: TRBJ2-7; CDR3: CASSLEYANYEQYF; DNA: TGTGCCAGCAGCTTAGAATACGCAAACTACGAGCAGTACTTC
V: TRBV7-9; D: TRBD2; size: few; J: TRBJ2-1; CDR3: CASSSSGRDLDEQFF; DNA: TGTGCCAGCAGCTCTAGCGGGAGGGATCTTGATGAGCAGTTCTTC
V: TRBV10-3; D: .; size: .; J: TRBJ2-6; CDR3: CAISESAGGRINVLTF; DNA: TGTGCCATCAGTGAGTCGGCAGGAGGGAGAATCAACGTCCTGACTTTC
V: TRBV9; D: .; size: .; J: TRBJ1-6; CDR3: CASSADGQSDSPLHF; DNA: TGTGCCAGCAGCGCGGACGGACAGTCGGATTCACCCCTCCACTTT
V: TRBV20-1; D: TRBD1; size: few; J: TRBJ2-7; CDR3: CSARPRTGTNYEQYF; DNA: TGCAGTGCTCGACCCCGGACAGGAACCAACTACGAGCAGTACTTC
V: TRBV19; D: .; size: few; J: TRBJ1-3; CDR3: CASRSDEGTIYF; DNA: TGTGCCAGCCGGTCCGATGAGGGTACCATATATTTT
V: TRBV12-3/TRBV12-4; D: .; size: few; J: TRBJ1-2; CDR3: CASSSDTTDYGYTF; DNA: TGTGCCAGCAGTTCCGACACCACCGACTATGGCTACACCTTC
V: TRBV5-6; D: .; size: .; J: TRBJ2-3; CDR3: CASSQITDAQYF; DNA: TGTGCCAGCAGTCAGATCACAGATGCGCAGTATTTT
V: TRBV7-9; D: .; size: few; J: TRBJ1-1; CDR3: CASSQAQYNTEAFF; DNA: TGTGCCAGCAGCCAGGCCCAGTATAACACTGAAGCTTTCTTT
V: TRBV4-1; D: .; size: few; J: TRBJ2-7; CDR3: CASSQDQQGGYEQYF; DNA: TGCGCCAGCAGCCAAGATCAACAGGGAGGCTACGAGCAGTACTTC
V: TRBV20-1; D: TRBD2; size: .; J: TRBJ2-3; CDR3: CSTLAGSTDTQYF; DNA: TGCAGTACTCTAGCGGGAAGCACAGATACGCAGTATTTT
V: TRBV5-1; D: TRBD2; size: .; J: TRBJ2-2; CDR3: CATRGLAGTGELFF; DNA: TGCGCCACCCGAGGACTAGCGGGGACCGGGGAGCTGTTTTTT
V: TRBV18; D: .; size: .; J: TRBJ1-2; CDR3: CASSADNRRGYTF; DNA: TGTGCCAGCTCAGCGGACAATCGGAGAGGCTACACCTTC
V: TRBV7-8; D: .; size: few; J: TRBJ2-5; CDR3: CASSPAKGRETQYF; DNA: TGTGCCAGCAGCCCAGCTAAGGGACGAGAGACCCAGTACTTC
V: TRBV2; D: .; size: few; J: TRBJ2-7; CDR3: CASSVPGALSYEQYF; DNA: TGTGCCAGCAGTGTCCCAGGGGCCCTCTCCTACGAGCAGTACTTC
V: TRBV29-1; D: .; size: few; J: TRBJ2-7; CDR3: CSVTFHSTNSYEQYF; DNA: TGCAGCGTCACGTTCCACAGCACAAACTCCTACGAGCAGTACTTC
V: TRBV28; D: TRBD1; size: .; J: TRBJ2-7; CDR3: CASSPTGEFYEQYF; DNA: TGTGCCAGCAGTCCGACAGGGGAGTTCTACGAGCAGTACTTC
V: TRBV12-3/TRBV12-4; D: TRBD2; size: .; J: TRBJ2-1; CDR3: CASRPWVAGDNEQFF; DNA: TGTGCCAGCAGACCGTGGGTAGCGGGGGACAATGAGCAGTTCTTC
V: TRBV13; D: TRBD1; size: many; J: TRBJ1-2; CDR3: CASSPRQGAGYGYTF; DNA: TGTGCCAGCAGCCCGCGACAGGGGGCGGGCTATGGCTACACCTTC
V: TRBV14; D: .; size: .; J: TRBJ2-7; CDR3: CASSQRANRPYEQYF; DNA: TGTGCCAGCAGCCAGAGGGCCAACAGACCCTACGAGCAGTACTTC
V: TRBV24-1; D: .; size: few; J: TRBJ2-1; CDR3: CATSDSGLFEQFF; DNA: TGTGCCACCAGTGATTCGGGCCTGTTTGAGCAGTTCTTC
V: TRBV4-1; D: TRBD1; size: .; J: TRBJ1-2; CDR3: CASSQDPGQIGYTF; DNA: TGCGCCAGCAGCCAAGACCCGGGACAGATTGGCTACACCTTC
V: TRBV5-1; D: .; size: .; J: TRBJ2-5; CDR3: CASSLVPAQEAQYF; DNA: TGCGCCAGCAGCTTGGTACCGGCCCAAGAGGCCCAGTACTTC
V: TRBV12-3/TRBV12-4; D: .; size: .; J: TRBJ2-3; CDR3: CASSFLTSSTDTQYF; DNA: TGTGCCAGCAGTTTCCTCACGTCTAGCACAGATACGCAGTATTTT
V: TRBV20-1; D: .; size: .; J: TRBJ1-6; CDR3: CSARDSSLNSPLHF; DNA: TGCAGTGCTAGAGATTCCAGCCTCAATTCACCCCTCCACTTT
V: TRBV28; D: .; size: .; J: TRBJ2-7; CDR3: CASSLVPVPYEQYF; DNA: TGTGCCAGCAGTTTAGTCCCCGTCCCCTACGAGCAGTACTTC
V: TRBV29-1; D: TRBD1; size: .; J: TRBJ2-5; CDR3: CSPRDRQETQYF; DNA: TGCAGCCCCCGGGACAGACAAGAGACCCAGTACTTC
V: TRBV5-1; D: .; size: few; J: TRBJ1-1; CDR3: CASSLEGTYTEAFF; DNA: TGCGCCAGCAGCTTGGAGGGAACTTACACTGAAGCTTTCTTT
V: TRBV7-2; D: .; size: .; J: TRBJ2-3; CDR3: CASSLAGEDTQYF; DNA: TGTGCCAGCAGCTTAGCCGGGGAAGATACGCAGTATTTT
V: TRBV20-1; D: TRBD2; size: .; J: TRBJ2-3; CDR3: CSAMGVLAGVDTQYF; DNA: TGCAGTGCTATGGGCGTGCTTGCGGGGGTGGATACGCAGTATTTT